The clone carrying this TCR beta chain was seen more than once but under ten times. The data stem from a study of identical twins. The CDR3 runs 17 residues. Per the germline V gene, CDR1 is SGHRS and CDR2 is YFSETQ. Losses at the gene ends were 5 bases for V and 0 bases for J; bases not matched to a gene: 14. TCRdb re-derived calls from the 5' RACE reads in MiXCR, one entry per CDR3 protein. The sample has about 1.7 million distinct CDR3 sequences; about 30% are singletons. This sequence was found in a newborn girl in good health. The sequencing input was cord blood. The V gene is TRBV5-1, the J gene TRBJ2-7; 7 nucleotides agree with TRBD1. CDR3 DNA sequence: TGCGCCAGCAGTAGATATCCCTCAGGGGGTATCTCCTACGAGCAGTACTTC. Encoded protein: CASSRYPSGGISYEQYF. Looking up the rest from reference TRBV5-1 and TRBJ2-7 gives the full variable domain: KAGVTQTPRYLIKTRGQQVTLSCSPISGHRSVSWYQQTPGQGLQFLFEYFSETQRNKGNFPGRFSGRQFSNSRSEMNVSTLELGDSALYLCASSRYPSGGISYEQYFGPGTRLTVT.